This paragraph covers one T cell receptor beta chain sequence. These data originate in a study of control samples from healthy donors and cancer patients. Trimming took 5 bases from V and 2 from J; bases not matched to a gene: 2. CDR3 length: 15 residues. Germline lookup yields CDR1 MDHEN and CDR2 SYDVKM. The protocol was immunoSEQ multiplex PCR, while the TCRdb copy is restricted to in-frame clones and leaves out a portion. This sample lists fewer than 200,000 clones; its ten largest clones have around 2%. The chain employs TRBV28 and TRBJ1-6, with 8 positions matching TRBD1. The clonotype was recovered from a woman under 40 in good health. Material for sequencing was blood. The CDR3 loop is CASSQGAPYNSPLHF. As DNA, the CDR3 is TGTGCCAGCAGTCAGGGGGCCCCCTATAATTCACCCCTCCACTTT.